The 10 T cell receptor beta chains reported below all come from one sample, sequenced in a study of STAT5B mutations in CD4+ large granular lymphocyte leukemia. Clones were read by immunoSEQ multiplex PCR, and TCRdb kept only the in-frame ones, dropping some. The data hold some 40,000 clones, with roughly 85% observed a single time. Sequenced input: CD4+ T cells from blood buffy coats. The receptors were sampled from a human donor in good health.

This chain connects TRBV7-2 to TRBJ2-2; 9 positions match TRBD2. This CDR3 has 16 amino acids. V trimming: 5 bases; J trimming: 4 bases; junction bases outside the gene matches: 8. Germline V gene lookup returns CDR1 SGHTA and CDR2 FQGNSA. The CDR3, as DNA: TGTGCCAGCAGCCTCAGAGCGGGAGGAAGCACCGGGGAGCTGTTTTTT. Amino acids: CASSLRAGGSTGELFF.

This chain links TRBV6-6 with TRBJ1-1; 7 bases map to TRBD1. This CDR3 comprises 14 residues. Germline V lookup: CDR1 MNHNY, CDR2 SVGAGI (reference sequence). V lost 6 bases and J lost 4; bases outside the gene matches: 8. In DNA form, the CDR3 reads TGTGCCAGCAGCCCGCCTACAGGGGTCACTGAAGCTTTCTTT. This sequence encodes CASSPPTGVTEAFF.

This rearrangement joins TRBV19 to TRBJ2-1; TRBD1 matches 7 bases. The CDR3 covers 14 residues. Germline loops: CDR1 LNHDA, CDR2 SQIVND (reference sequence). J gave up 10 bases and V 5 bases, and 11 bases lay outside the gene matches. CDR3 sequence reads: CASSHLGTDLEQFF. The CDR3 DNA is TGTGCCAGTAGTCACCTCGGGACAGACTTAGAGCAGTTCTTC. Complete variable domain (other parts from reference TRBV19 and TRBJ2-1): DGGITQSPKYLFRKEGQNVTLSCEQNLNHDAMYWYRQDPGQGLRLIYYSQIVNDFQKGDIAEGYSVSREKKESFPLTVTSAQKNPTAFYLCASSHLGTDLEQFFGPGTRLTVL.

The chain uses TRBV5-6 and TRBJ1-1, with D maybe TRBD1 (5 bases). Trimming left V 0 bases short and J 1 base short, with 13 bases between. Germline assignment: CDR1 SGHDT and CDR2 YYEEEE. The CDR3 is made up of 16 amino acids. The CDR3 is CASSLEGPGGNTEAFF. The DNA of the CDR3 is TGTGCCAGCAGCTTGGAGGGTCCCGGGGGGAACACTGAAGCTTTCTTT.

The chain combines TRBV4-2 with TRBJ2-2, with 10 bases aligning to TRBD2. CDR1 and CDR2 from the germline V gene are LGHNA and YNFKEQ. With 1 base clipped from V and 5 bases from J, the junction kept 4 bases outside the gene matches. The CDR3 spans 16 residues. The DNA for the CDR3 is TGTGCCAGCAGCCAAGCTAGCGGGAGTAGTACCGGGGAGCTGTTTTTT. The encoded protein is CASSQASGSSTGELFF.

The CDR3 nucleotides are TGTGCCAGTAGTACCCGGGGGGGGGCCACCTACGAGCAGTACTTC. It specifies CASSTRGGATYEQYF. The chain is built from TRBV19 and TRBJ2-7; 8 positions agree with TRBD2. V trimming: 4 bases; J trimming: 2 bases; junction bases outside the gene matches: 7. Germline V lookup: CDR1 LNHDA, CDR2 SQIVND (reference sequence). This CDR3 has 15 amino acids.

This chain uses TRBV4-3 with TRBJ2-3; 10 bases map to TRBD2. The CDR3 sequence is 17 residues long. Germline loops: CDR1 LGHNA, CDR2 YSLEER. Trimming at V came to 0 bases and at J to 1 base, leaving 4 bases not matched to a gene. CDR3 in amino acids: CASSQDRLAGGTDTQYF. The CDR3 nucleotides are TGCGCCAGCAGCCAAGATCGCCTAGCGGGAGGCACAGATACGCAGTATTTT.

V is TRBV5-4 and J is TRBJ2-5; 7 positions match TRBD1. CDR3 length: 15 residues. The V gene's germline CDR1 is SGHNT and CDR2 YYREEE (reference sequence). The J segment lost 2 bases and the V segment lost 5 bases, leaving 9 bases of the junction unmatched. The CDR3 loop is CASRSPGQLQETQYF. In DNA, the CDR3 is TGTGCCAGCAGATCACCGGGACAGCTACAAGAGACCCAGTACTTC. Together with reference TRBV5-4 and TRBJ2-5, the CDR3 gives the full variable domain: ETGVTQSPTHLIKTRGQQVTLRCSSQSGHNTVSWYQQALGQGPQFIFQYYREEENGRGNFPPRFSGLQFPNYSSELNVNALELDDSALYLCASRSPGQLQETQYFGPGTRLLVL.

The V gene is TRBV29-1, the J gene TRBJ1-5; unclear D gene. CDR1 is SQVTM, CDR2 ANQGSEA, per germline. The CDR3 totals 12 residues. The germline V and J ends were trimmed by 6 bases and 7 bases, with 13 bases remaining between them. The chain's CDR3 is CSVADAGQPQHF. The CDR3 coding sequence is TGCAGCGTAGCCGACGCGGGGCAGCCCCAGCATTTT. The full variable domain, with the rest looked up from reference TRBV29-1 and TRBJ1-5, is SAVISQKPSRDICQRGTSLTIQCQVDSQVTMMFWYRQQPGQSLTLIATANQGSEATYESGFVIDKFPISRPNLTFSTLTVSNMSPEDSSIYLCSVADAGQPQHFGDGTRLSIL.

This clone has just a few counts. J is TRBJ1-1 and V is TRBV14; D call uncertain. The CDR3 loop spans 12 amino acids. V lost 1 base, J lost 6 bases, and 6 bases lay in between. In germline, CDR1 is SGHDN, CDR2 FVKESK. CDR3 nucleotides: TGTGCCAGCAGCCAAGGATGGGCTGAAGCTTTCTTT. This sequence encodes CASSQGWAEAFF. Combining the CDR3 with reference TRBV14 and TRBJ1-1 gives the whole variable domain EAGVTQFPSHSVIEKGQTVTLRCDPISGHDNLYWYRRVMGKEIKFLLHFVKESKQDESGMPNNRFLAERTGGTYSTLKVQPAELEDSGVYFCASSQGWAEAFFGQGTRLTVV.